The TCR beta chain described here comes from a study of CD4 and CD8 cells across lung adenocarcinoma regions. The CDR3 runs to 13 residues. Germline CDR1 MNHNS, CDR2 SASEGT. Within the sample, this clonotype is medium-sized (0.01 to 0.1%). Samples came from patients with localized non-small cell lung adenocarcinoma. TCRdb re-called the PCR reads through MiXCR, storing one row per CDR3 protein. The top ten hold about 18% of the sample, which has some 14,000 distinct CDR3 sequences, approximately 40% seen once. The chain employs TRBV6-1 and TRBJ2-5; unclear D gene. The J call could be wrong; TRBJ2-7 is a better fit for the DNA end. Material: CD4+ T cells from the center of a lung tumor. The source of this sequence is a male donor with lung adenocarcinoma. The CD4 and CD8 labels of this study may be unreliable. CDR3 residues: CASTNVGFYEQYF. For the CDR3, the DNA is TGTGCCAGCACCAACGTGGGGTTCTACGAGCAGTACTTC.